This TCR beta chain was observed in a study of T cell repertoires in cytomegalovirus infection. Study details: CMV epitopes in the study were HLA-C-restricted (recently identified) and HLA-B-restricted (well studied). Signatures in public TCR beta sequences pointed to both CMV infection and matching HLA type. Study results and caveats: Within the response measured ex vivo, HLA-C-restricted CMV-specific TCR beta clonotypes were dominant.

The trim removed 1 base at V and 0 bases at J, leaving 10 bases unmatched. CDR1 and CDR2 (germline): SGHKS, YYEKEE (reference sequence). This CDR3 is built from 17 residues. TCRdb used MiXCR to reprocess the reads, holding one entry per CDR3 protein. Of about 900,000 distinct CDR3 sequences listed, approximately 31% are singletons. The sample holds a few counts of this clonotype. Its target is not known. This sequence joins TRBV5-5 and TRBJ2-7; 7 nucleotides line up with TRBD1. Sequencing was performed on cultured CD8+ T cells from PBMCs, taken from culture after CMV antigen stimulation. The clonotype comes from a human donor in good health (CMV status not recorded). Some clones in this sample may be carry-over from other donors' samples. CDR3 DNA sequence: TGTGCCAGCAGCTTGAGCCCGACAGGGCAATACTCCTACGAGCAGTACTTC. Protein sequence: CASSLSPTGQYSYEQYF.